These 28 T cell receptor beta chains originate from one sample sequenced in a study of blood T cell repertoires in COVID-19. Libraries were prepared by immunoSEQ multiplex PCR; TCRdb keeps only in-frame clonotypes and omits some of them. The sample lists around 59,000 clones, 65% to 85% occurring once. Sequences were obtained from peripheral blood. The source is a man in his sixties with acute or convalescent COVID-19.

J is TRBJ2-1 and V is TRBV5-1; no clear D gene. The V gene's germline CDR1 is SGHRS and CDR2 YFSETQ. This CDR3 contains 11 residues. Trimming removed 5 bases from V and 7 bases from J, with 7 bases in between. CDR3 in amino acids: CASSLENEQFF. In nucleotides, the CDR3 is TGCGCCAGCAGTCTGGAGAATGAGCAGTTCTTC.

The chain employs TRBV10-3 and TRBJ1-3; a weak D match, TRBD1 (5 bases). Germline V gene lookup returns CDR1 ENHRY and CDR2 SYGVKD. The CDR3 has 18 amino acids. V gave up 3 bases and J gave up 4 bases, with 22 bases separating them. DNA of the CDR3: TGTGCCATCAGTGACCCGACCGGACACTATCGAGTGGGAAACACCATATATTTT. Its translation is CAISDPTGHYRVGNTIYF.

V and J are TRBV9 and TRBJ1-4, with TRBD1 matching 9 bases. V shed 4 bases, J shed 7 bases, and the junction held 8 bases outside the gene matches. CDR1 SGDLS and CDR2 YYNGEE come from the germline V gene. The CDR3 has 15 residues. CDR3 DNA sequence: TGTGCCAGCAGCCTATCAGGACAGGGGAGTGAAAAACTGTTTTTT. It encodes CASSLSGQGSEKLFF. The variable domain in full, with the rest retrieved from reference TRBV9 and TRBJ1-4, is DSGVTQTPKHLITATGQRVTLRCSPRSGDLSVYWYQQSLDQGLQFLIQYYNGEERAKGNILERFSAQQFPDLHSELNLSSLELGDSALYFCASSLSGQGSEKLFFGSGTQLSVL.

V is TRBV28 and J is TRBJ2-5, with 8 nucleotides matching TRBD1. The CDR3 is 14 residues long. V lost 6 bases and J lost 2; bases outside the gene matches: 5. The germline CDR1 and CDR2 sequences are MDHEN and SYDVKM. In DNA, the CDR3 is TGTGCCAGCAGCTGGACAGGGCGACAAGAGACCCAGTACTTC. It is translated as CASSWTGRQETQYF.

This clone has more than one count but fewer than ten. The chain links TRBV28 to TRBJ1-6; maybe TRBD1 (5 bases). This CDR3 has 15 residues. Trimming cost V 1 base and J 8 bases, with 12 bases left between them. In germline, CDR1 is MDHEN, CDR2 SYDVKM. CDR3 in DNA: TGTGCCAGCAGTTTATTCGCAGGGTTAGATTCACCCCTCCACTTT. This codes for CASSLFAGLDSPLHF.

V usage is TRBV11-3 and J usage is TRBJ2-2; no definite D call. In germline, CDR1 is SGHNT, CDR2 YENEEA. The CDR3 sequence is 15 residues long. Trimming shortened V by 0 bases and J by 6 bases, and 11 bases separated the two germline ends. CDR3 amino acids: CASSLDGPQAGELFF. DNA of the CDR3: TGTGCCAGCAGCTTAGATGGGCCCCAAGCCGGGGAGCTGTTTTTT.

The chain employs TRBV9 and TRBJ1-6, with 10 bases aligning to TRBD1. V dropped 3 bases and J dropped 10; count of bases not matched to a gene: 7. Germline V gene data show CDR1 as SGDLS and CDR2 as YYNGEE. The CDR3 covers 15 residues. CDR3 sequence (DNA): TGTGCCAGCAGCGCCTGGACAGGGGGACAGTCACCCCTCCACTTT. It encodes CASSAWTGGQSPLHF.

This clone was counted only a few times. This chain links TRBV4-2 with TRBJ1-2; TRBD1 is a possible D gene (5 bases). Germline loops: CDR1 LGHNA, CDR2 YNFKEQ. Trimming cost V 1 base and J 6 bases, with 12 bases left between them. This CDR3 has 14 amino acids. DNA of the CDR3: TGTGCCAGCAGCCAAGTTTCGGGGGGAGATGGCTACACCTTC. Its protein product is CASSQVSGGDGYTF.

The V gene is TRBV6-1, the J gene TRBJ1-3, with D unclear. Germline CDR1 MNHNS, CDR2 SASEGT. The CDR3 consists of 14 residues. V was shortened by 1 base and J by 0 bases, with 4 bases between the two germline ends. The CDR3, as DNA: TGTGCCAGCAGTGAAGGCAGCTCTGGAAACACCATATATTTT. Translated: CASSEGSSGNTIYF.

The chain carries TRBV9 and TRBJ2-2, with 8 bases lining up with TRBD1. Germline V CDR1 and CDR2: SGDLS, YYNGEE. This CDR3 region has 18 residues. V shed 0 bases and J 4 bases; nucleotides not matched to a gene: 11. In DNA form, the CDR3 reads TGTGCCAGCAGCGTAGTAGTACCGACGACAGGGGTCACCGGGGAGCTGTTTTTT. Translation: CASSVVVPTTGVTGELFF.

The rearrangement uses TRBV5-4 and TRBJ2-1; D perhaps matches TRBD1 (5 bases). This CDR3 has 16 residues. CDR1 SGHNT and CDR2 YYREEE come from the germline V gene (reference sequence). Trimming removed 1 base at V and 1 base at J, with 12 bases between. The CDR3 coding sequence is TGTGCCAGCAGCTTGAGTTATGGGGCGTCCTACAATGAGCAGTTCTTC. As protein: CASSLSYGASYNEQFF.

The chain uses TRBV12-3 or TRBV12-4 and TRBJ1-2; possible D gene TRBD1, 6 bases. Trimming removed 6 bases from V and 8 bases from J, with 13 bases in between. The CDR3 covers 12 residues. The CDR3: CASRKNREGYTF. The CDR3 nucleotides are TGTGCCAGCAGAAAGAACAGGGAGGGCTACACCTTC.

This chain joins TRBV6-5 and TRBJ2-2; D may be TRBD1 (5 bases). The CDR3 covers 10 residues. Germline V CDR1 and CDR2: MNHEY, SVGAGI. V was clipped by 8 bases and J by 8 bases, with 6 bases between them. The CDR3 DNA sequence: TGTGCCAGCCACAGGGGGGAGCTGTTTTTT. Encoded protein: CASHRGELFF.

The rearrangement uses TRBV13 and TRBJ2-3, with 9 bases identical to TRBD2. CDR3 size: 14 residues. Germline lookup yields CDR1 PRHDT and CDR2 FYEKMQ (reference sequence). V lost 5 bases to trimming and J lost 8 bases; unmatched junction nucleotides: 8. The CDR3 bases are TGTGCCAGCAGCCCCTTAGCAGCGGGGGGTACGCAGTATTTT. Translated: CASSPLAAGGTQYF.

This clone was recorded only once. V gene TRBV9 combines with J gene TRBJ2-5, with 11 bases matching TRBD2. CDR1 is SGDLS, CDR2 YYNGEE, per germline. V lost 2 bases, J lost 1 base, and 7 bases stayed unmatched. The CDR3 sequence is 17 residues long. The CDR3 DNA is TGTGCCAGCAGCGTTTCTATAGCGGGGGGGCCCCAAGAGACCCAGTACTTC. It yields the protein CASSVSIAGGPQETQYF.

In its sample, this clone was seen once. The chain employs TRBV27 and TRBJ2-5, with a weak D call TRBD2 (6 bases). Looked up from germline, CDR1 is MNHEY and CDR2 is SMNVEV (reference sequence). V lost 6 bases and J lost 4, with 18 bases in between. This CDR3 has 15 amino acids. DNA for the CDR3: TGTGCCAGCAGCAGGCAGGGAGGTAGGGCAGAGACCCAGTACTTC. Its translation: CASSRQGGRAETQYF.

The rearrangement uses TRBV9 and TRBJ1-3; 8 bases match TRBD1. Germline V CDR1 and CDR2: SGDLS, YYNGEE. V lost 4 bases, J lost 0 bases, and 6 bases stayed unmatched. This CDR3 region has 16 residues. CDR3 in DNA: TGTGCCAGCAGCCCCGGACAGGGAAACTCTGGAAACACCATATATTTT. The encoded protein is CASSPGQGNSGNTIYF.

The rearrangement uses TRBV5-1 and TRBJ2-3; D not certain. The CDR3 runs to 14 residues. Germline V lookup: CDR1 SGHRS, CDR2 YFSETQ. The V and J ends lost 4 bases and 2 bases respectively, with 11 bases between them. The CDR3 reads CASSPDWYTDTQYF. For the CDR3, the DNA is TGCGCCAGCAGCCCCGACTGGTACACAGATACGCAGTATTTT.

The V call is TRBV5-8, the J call TRBJ2-6; the match to TRBD2 covers 12 bases. V lost 4 bases, J lost 4 bases, and 9 bases stayed unmatched. The CDR3 has 18 amino acids. Looked up from germline, CDR1 is SGHTS and CDR2 is YDEGEE. The CDR3 DNA reads as TGTGCCAGCAGCGGGGGACTAGCGGGTTTAACCGGGGCCAACGTCCTGACTTTC. Protein: CASSGGLAGLTGANVLTF.

This chain uses TRBV9 with TRBJ2-1, with a possible D match to TRBD1 (5 bases). Germline loops: CDR1 SGDLS, CDR2 YYNGEE. The CDR3 extends over 15 amino acids. V was trimmed by 4 bases and J by 9 bases, leaving 20 bases between them. CDR3 coding DNA: TGTGCCAGCAGCCCGCGACAGCCTCGGGTCGGTGAGCAGTTCTTC. Protein sequence: CASSPRQPRVGEQFF.

The chain links TRBV29-1 to TRBJ2-5, with D possibly TRBD2 on 6 matching bases. Germline V gene lookup returns CDR1 SQVTM and CDR2 ANQGSEA. The CDR3 consists of 11 residues. Trimming took 4 bases from V and 7 from J, leaving 10 bases between them. In nucleotides, the CDR3 is TGCAGCGTTGGGCAGGGAGGGACCCAGTACTTC. Amino acid sequence: CSVGQGGTQYF.

This clone was detected once. This rearrangement joins TRBV30 to TRBJ1-6, with 8 bases that match TRBD1. The length of the CDR3 is 13 residues. CDR1 is GTSNPN and CDR2 is SVGIG in the germline V gene (reference sequence). After removal of 3 bases from V and 9 bases from J, the junction contained 4 bases not matched to a gene. CDR3 region: CAWRDRVSSPLHF. CDR3 sequence (DNA): TGTGCCTGGAGGGACAGGGTATCTTCACCCCTCCACTTT.

This rearrangement joins TRBV19 to TRBJ1-1; 7 bases fit TRBD1. The CDR3 runs 11 residues. The ends lost 8 bases at V and 10 bases at J; junction bases unmatched: 7. Germline V gene data show CDR1 as LNHDA and CDR2 as SQIVND (reference sequence). CDR3 protein: CASHRGFGAFF. The DNA for the CDR3 is TGTGCCAGTCACAGGGGTTTTGGAGCTTTCTTT.

This clone was seen more than once but under ten times. This sequence joins TRBV7-9 and TRBJ1-4; possibly TRBD1 for D (5 bases). Germline V gives CDR1 SEHNR, CDR2 FQNEAQ (reference sequence). Trimming cost V 5 bases and J 8 bases, with 12 bases left between them. The CDR3 is 13 residues long. The CDR3 reads CASSQLGAEKLFF. The CDR3 bases are TGTGCCAGCAGCCAACTTGGGGCGGAAAAACTGTTTTTT.

The chain employs TRBV19 and TRBJ2-5; D ambiguous. The CDR3 runs 14 residues. Germline CDR1 reads LNHDA; CDR2 reads SQIVND (reference sequence). Trimming removed 6 bases at V and 5 bases at J, with 16 bases between. DNA of the CDR3: TGTGCCAGTAGCCCAACGGCGGCCCGGGAGACCCAGTACTTC. Its translation is CASSPTAARETQYF.

DNA for the CDR3: TGTGCCAGCAGCCCTCGGGGTGGGGACTACGAGCAGTACTTC. Its protein is CASSPRGGDYEQYF. This rearrangement joins TRBV9 to TRBJ2-7; D might be TRBD2 (5 bases). CDR3 length: 14 amino acids. Germline CDR1 SGDLS, CDR2 YYNGEE. Trimming removed 4 bases from V and 3 bases from J, with 14 bases in between.

The gene calls are TRBV27 and TRBJ2-1, with D perhaps matching TRBD1 (5 bases). With 6 bases removed from V and 0 bases from J, the gap between germline ends came to 12 bases. CDR1 and CDR2 from the germline V gene are MNHEY and SMNVEV (reference sequence). The CDR3 is 15 amino acids. CDR3 amino acids: CASSQGLGSYNEQFF. CDR3 nucleotides: TGTGCCAGCAGCCAGGGCCTAGGCTCCTACAATGAGCAGTTCTTC.

This clone has a handful of counts. V and J are TRBV28 and TRBJ1-1; tentatively, D is TRBD1 (5 bases). V shed 6 bases and J shed 0 bases, with 11 bases lying between them. CDR1 and CDR2 (germline): MDHEN, SYDVKM. The CDR3 length is 14 residues. The CDR3 nucleotides read TGTGCCAGCAGGACAGCGGGTTTGAACACTGAAGCTTTCTTT. As protein: CASRTAGLNTEAFF.